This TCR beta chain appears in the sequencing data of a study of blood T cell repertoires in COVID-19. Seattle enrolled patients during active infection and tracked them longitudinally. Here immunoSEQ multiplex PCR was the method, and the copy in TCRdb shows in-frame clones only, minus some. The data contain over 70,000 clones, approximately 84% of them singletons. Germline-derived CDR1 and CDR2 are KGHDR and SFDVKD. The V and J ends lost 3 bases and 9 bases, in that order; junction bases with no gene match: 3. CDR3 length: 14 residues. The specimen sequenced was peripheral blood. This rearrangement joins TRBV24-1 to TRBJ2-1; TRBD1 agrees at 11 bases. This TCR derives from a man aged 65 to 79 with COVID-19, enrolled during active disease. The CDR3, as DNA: TGTGCCACCAGTGATATCGGACAGGGGGCTGAGCAGTTCTTC. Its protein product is CATSDIGQGAEQFF.